Listed below are T cell receptor beta chains from one sample, sequenced in a study of blood T cell repertoires in COVID-19. TCRdb's copy holds only in-frame clones and misses some; the assay was immunoSEQ multiplex PCR. In the table there are 300,000 to 450,000 clones, about 85% of which are singletons. Sequenced material: peripheral blood. These receptors came from a woman aged 18-29 years with acute or convalescent COVID-19. CDR3s leave out the opening cysteine and the closing phenylalanine or tryptophan. Each record gives: J gene, V gene, CDR3 protein.

J gene: TRBJ2-2; V gene: TRBV11-2; CDR3 protein: ASSFVGTGELF
J gene: TRBJ2-3; V gene: TRBV3-1/TRBV3-2; CDR3 protein: ASSSPGQGALDTQY
J gene: TRBJ1-1; V gene: TRBV19; CDR3 protein: ASSIARTLNTEAF
J gene: TRBJ1-1; V gene: TRBV19; CDR3 protein: ASSIAQGNTEAF
J gene: TRBJ1-5; V gene: TRBV28; CDR3 protein: ASRPGQYLGPQH
J gene: TRBJ1-2; V gene: TRBV9; CDR3 protein: ASSANPWSERTSSLDGYT
J gene: TRBJ2-7; V gene: TRBV5-1; CDR3 protein: ASSLESSGGFHEQY
J gene: TRBJ2-1; V gene: TRBV20-1; CDR3 protein: SASSGGGVSYNEQF
J gene: TRBJ2-7; V gene: TRBV15; CDR3 protein: ATSRLQGSEQY
J gene: TRBJ2-7; V gene: TRBV27; CDR3 protein: ASSPLTDREYEQY
J gene: TRBJ2-2; V gene: TRBV28; CDR3 protein: ASLSDWAGTGELF
J gene: TRBJ2-3; V gene: TRBV3-1/TRBV3-2; CDR3 protein: ASSQEASGFTDTQY
J gene: TRBJ1-1; V gene: TRBV9; CDR3 protein: ASSGDRGRNTEAF